Listed below are T cell receptor beta chains from one sample, sequenced in a study of blood T cell repertoires in COVID-19. Profiling relied on immunoSEQ multiplex PCR, and the TCRdb table lists in-frame clones only, not all of them. Of about 70,000 clones in the sample, 75% to 85% were seen once. Specimen: peripheral blood. The receptors were sampled from a woman aged 55-70 years with acute or convalescent COVID-19. The CDR3 runs from the conserved cysteine through the conserved F or W. A D gene is named only where the DNA matches it firmly. Clone size is given for some rows only: seen once, a few or many times, or a class if the clone is expanded.

v_call,d_call,clone_size,j_call,cdr3_nt,cdr3_aa
TRBV24-1,-,-,TRBJ2-3,TGTGCCACCAGTGTGGGTAGCGGAGGCACAGATACGCAGTATTTT,CATSVGSGGTDTQYF
TRBV5-8,-,-,TRBJ2-2,TGTGCCAGCAGCTACCTGCACTCCACCGGGGAGCTGTTTTTT,CASSYLHSTGELFF
TRBV6-5,-,-,TRBJ1-1,TGTGCCAGCAGCATACAGCCGAACACTGAAGCTTTCTTT,CASSIQPNTEAFF
TRBV28,-,-,TRBJ1-1,TGTGCCAGCAGTTTAACTATGAACACTGAAGCTTTCTTT,CASSLTMNTEAFF
TRBV30,-,-,TRBJ1-3,TGTGCCTCTCTCCCCGGCAGACTCTCTGGAAACACCATATATTTT,CASLPGRLSGNTIYF
TRBV9,-,-,TRBJ2-5,TGTGCCAGCAGCGGAACAGGAGGGGGGGCACGGACCCAGTACTTC,CASSGTGGGARTQYF
TRBV5-4,TRBD2,-,TRBJ2-1,TGTGCCAGCAGCTTGTCCGACGGGGGGGGAGTCAATGAGCAGTTCTTC,CASSLSDGGGVNEQFF
TRBV6-1,TRBD1,once,TRBJ1-5,TGTGCCAGCAGTGAAAGGCGAACAGGGGTCCGGCCCCAGCATTTT,CASSERRTGVRPQHF
TRBV10-3,TRBD2,-,TRBJ2-3,TGTGCCATCAGTGTGCGACTAGCGGGGGGGACAGATACGCAGTATTTT,CAISVRLAGGTDTQYF
TRBV19,TRBD1,-,TRBJ2-7,TGTGCCAGTAGTAGGACCGGGACAGGGTACTACGAGCAGTACTTC,CASSRTGTGYYEQYF
TRBV30,TRBD1,-,TRBJ1-6,TGTGCCTGGAGTGTAGCGGGGGCCCGGACAGGCCTAAATTCACCCCTCCACTTT,CAWSVAGARTGLNSPLHF
TRBV5-1,-,-,TRBJ2-7,TGCGCCAGCAGCCCTGGGCACAGGGATTCCTACGAGCAGTACTTC,CASSPGHRDSYEQYF
TRBV10-3,-,few,TRBJ2-1,TGTGCCATCAATGGTGCAGGGTCCTACAATGAGCAGTTCTTC,CAINGAGSYNEQFF
TRBV2,TRBD1,-,TRBJ1-2,TGTGCCAGCAATCCGGACAGGACTATTTCCCCCTATGGCTACACCTTC,CASNPDRTISPYGYTF
TRBV13,-,-,TRBJ2-1,TGTGCCAGCAGCCCTGTAGGGGGGGCCGTCAATGAGCAGTTCTTC,CASSPVGGAVNEQFF
TRBV7-6,TRBD1,-,TRBJ2-2,TGTGCCAGCAGGCCCGGGACAGGCTTCGGGGACACCGGGGAGCTGTTTTTT,CASRPGTGFGDTGELFF
TRBV5-1,TRBD2,-,TRBJ2-2,TGCGCCAGCGGCGGGGGAACTACTCTCGGGGAGCTGTTTTTT,CASGGGTTLGELFF
TRBV5-1,-,-,TRBJ2-7,TGCGCCAGCAGCTGGACCATGGCAACCGGGACAAACTACGAGCAGTACTTC,CASSWTMATGTNYEQYF
TRBV19,-,-,TRBJ1-1,TGTGCCAGTAGTATAGTAGAGGTTGGCACTGAAGCTTTCTTT,CASSIVEVGTEAFF
TRBV27,-,-,TRBJ1-3,TGTGCCAGCAGTCTCTACGGGACTGGAAACACCATATATTTT,CASSLYGTGNTIYF
TRBV19,-,-,TRBJ1-5,TGTGCCAGTAGTGGATTTGCCGGGAATCAGCCCCAGCATTTT,CASSGFAGNQPQHF
TRBV28,-,few,TRBJ2-7,TGTGCCAGCAGTTTGACAGTGGGCGAGCAGTACTTC,CASSLTVGEQYF
TRBV10-3,-,few,TRBJ1-6,TGTGCCATCGCTCTGGCAGGCAATTCACCCCTCCACTTT,CAIALAGNSPLHF
TRBV7-2,-,-,TRBJ1-1,TGTGCCAGCAGCTTGAGGGCCGGTGAAGCTTTCTTT,CASSLRAGEAFF
TRBV5-1,-,-,TRBJ2-7,TGCGCCAGCGGGAACACAGGGTTCACTCACGAGCAGTACTTC,CASGNTGFTHEQYF
TRBV9,-,-,TRBJ2-3,TGTGCCAGCAGCGTAGTGTGGGGGGACACAGATACGCAGTATTTT,CASSVVWGDTDTQYF
TRBV19,TRBD2,few,TRBJ2-2,TGTGCCAGTAACGGGAGGTCCACCGGGGAGCTGTTTTTT,CASNGRSTGELFF
TRBV2,TRBD1,-,TRBJ2-5,TGTGCCAGCAGGGCTTCGGGACAGGGGGCGGGAGAGACCCAGTACTTC,CASRASGQGAGETQYF
TRBV11-2,TRBD1,-,TRBJ1-3,TGTGCCAGCAGCTTGGGACAGGAAAACACCATATATTTT,CASSLGQENTIYF
TRBV7-7,-,few,TRBJ2-2,TGTGCTAGCAGATTCCGTCAGGGCGGGGAGCTGTTTTTT,CASRFRQGGELFF
TRBV5-4,TRBD1,few,TRBJ1-2,TGTGCCAGCAGCCCACTGGATAAGGGGGCGAAGGGCTACACCTTC,CASSPLDKGAKGYTF
TRBV27,-,-,TRBJ1-2,TGTGCCAGCAGTTTATTCGAGGGCTCGAGCTACACCTTC,CASSLFEGSSYTF
TRBV2,TRBD1,-,TRBJ2-1,TGTGCCAGCAGGGACAGGGGGGAGGATGAGCAGTTCTTC,CASRDRGEDEQFF
TRBV25-1,-,few,TRBJ1-2,TGTGCCAGCAGTGCTCCGGGAGGCTACACCTTC,CASSAPGGYTF
TRBV5-1,-,-,TRBJ1-4,TGCGCCAGCAGCTTGGTGGCCAGGCGCTCCGAAAAACTGTTTTTT,CASSLVARRSEKLFF
TRBV19,-,-,TRBJ2-4,TGTGCCAGCCTGGGGGGTGAGGCCAAAAACATTCAGTACTTC,CASLGGEAKNIQYF
TRBV19,-,-,TRBJ1-1,TGTGCCACCCAGCTCCAGGCGCAAACTGAAGCTTTCTTT,CATQLQAQTEAFF
TRBV4-3,-,-,TRBJ2-5,TGCGCCAGCAGCCAAGGGGCGGCGGGGGAGACCCAGTACTTC,CASSQGAAGETQYF
TRBV5-4,TRBD1,-,TRBJ2-7,TGTGCCAGCAGCGCTACGACAGGGCCGAGCTCCTACGAGCAGTACTTC,CASSATTGPSSYEQYF
TRBV3-1/TRBV3-2,-,-,TRBJ1-6,TGTGCCAGCAGCCCCCTAACCGCAGGGAAAGGTAATTCACCCCTCCACTTT,CASSPLTAGKGNSPLHF
TRBV2,TRBD2,-,TRBJ2-3,TGTGCCATCACTAATGGACTAGCGGTACGCACAGATACGCAGTATTTT,CAITNGLAVRTDTQYF
TRBV10-3,TRBD1,-,TRBJ2-7,TGTGCCATCAACGACAGGGGATTACTTACCTACGAGCAGTACTTC,CAINDRGLLTYEQYF